This T cell receptor beta chain originates from a study of CD8+CD57+ T cells in acquired aplastic anemia. Genomic DNA, the template, was used for profiling of the TCR beta VDJ and CDR3. TCRdb re-analysed the reads in MiXCR, keeping a single row per CDR3 protein. The sample shows hundreds of thousands of distinct CDR3 sequences, around 30% of them seen only once. Sequenced patients had shown CD8+CD57+ cell expansion by flow cytometry. The CDR3 consists of 14 residues. CDR1 is GTSNPN and CDR2 is SVGIG in the germline V gene (reference sequence). V lost 0 bases and J lost 4, with 12 bases in between. This chain links TRBV30 with TRBJ1-2, with D possibly matching TRBD1 (5 bases). The source is a human donor with aplastic anemia. Sequencing was performed on sorted CD4+, CD8+, or CD8+CD57+ T cells (not recorded which) from PBMCs. The CDR3 coding sequence is TGTGCCTGGAGTGTACTGGCAGGGCCCTATGGCTACACCTTC. Protein: CAWSVLAGPYGYTF. Full variable domain (missing parts from reference TRBV30 and TRBJ1-2): SQTIHQWPATLVQPVGSPLSLECTVEGTSNPNLYWYRQAAGRGLQLLFYSVGIGQISSEVPQNLSASRPQDRQFILSSKKLLLSDSGFYLCAWSVLAGPYGYTFGSGTRLTVV.